This is a list of T cell receptor beta chains from one sample in a study of low-dose radiotherapy and immunotherapy resistance in tumors. TCRdb analysed the reads with MiXCR anew, one entry per CDR3 protein. The sample contains about 89,000 distinct CDR3 sequences, 9.4% of which appear only once. The sequences come from PBMCs, collected before treatment. The receptors come from a male donor with prostate cancer. Both conserved end residues are part of each CDR3. D genes are given only for firm matches. Part of the rows lack a size; the others show once, few, many or a class for expanded clones.

J gene: TRBJ2-5; V gene: TRBV5-4; D gene: TRBD1; clone size: many; CDR3 protein: CASSSRRGLPSGEVETQYF; CDR3 DNA: TGTGCCAGCAGCTCCCGCAGGGGGCTTCCGTCGGGAGAAGTAGAGACCCAGTACTTC
J gene: TRBJ1-1; V gene: TRBV15; D gene: -; clone size: -; CDR3 protein: CATSRDSGNPTEAFF; CDR3 DNA: TGTGCCACCAGCAGAGATTCCGGAAATCCCACTGAAGCTTTCTTT
J gene: TRBJ1-1; V gene: TRBV7-9; D gene: -; clone size: many; CDR3 protein: CASSSQGIDTEAFF; CDR3 DNA: TGTGCCAGCAGCTCCCAGGGTATTGACACTGAAGCTTTCTTT
J gene: TRBJ1-5; V gene: TRBV28; D gene: -; clone size: many; CDR3 protein: CASSLGQGQGPQHF; CDR3 DNA: TGTGCCAGCAGTTTGGGGCAGGGTCAAGGGCCCCAGCATTTT
J gene: TRBJ1-2; V gene: TRBV28; D gene: -; clone size: many; CDR3 protein: CASSGSITSNYGYTF; CDR3 DNA: TGTGCCAGCAGCGGGAGCATAACCTCTAACTATGGCTACACCTTC
J gene: TRBJ1-1; V gene: TRBV12-3/TRBV12-4; D gene: TRBD1; clone size: many; CDR3 protein: CASSFTGQGDTEAFF; CDR3 DNA: TGTGCCAGCAGTTTTACAGGACAGGGAGACACTGAAGCTTTCTTT
J gene: TRBJ2-3; V gene: TRBV5-1; D gene: -; clone size: many; CDR3 protein: CASSLGRGSTDTQYF; CDR3 DNA: TGCGCCAGCAGCTTGGGCAGGGGTTCCACAGATACGCAGTATTTT
J gene: TRBJ2-3; V gene: TRBV4-1; D gene: TRBD2; clone size: -; CDR3 protein: CASSQDSGSYTDTQYF; CDR3 DNA: TGCGCCAGCAGCCAGGACAGCGGGAGTTACACAGATACGCAGTATTTT
J gene: TRBJ2-2; V gene: TRBV9; D gene: -; clone size: many; CDR3 protein: CASSVQSTGELFF; CDR3 DNA: TGTGCCAGCAGCGTTCAGAGTACCGGGGAGCTGTTTTTT
J gene: TRBJ2-3; V gene: TRBV19; D gene: -; clone size: many; CDR3 protein: CASKYVGTDTQYF; CDR3 DNA: TGTGCCAGCAAGTACGTTGGCACAGATACGCAGTATTTT
J gene: TRBJ2-1; V gene: TRBV29-1; D gene: TRBD2; clone size: many; CDR3 protein: CSVDGGLAGYNEQFF; CDR3 DNA: TGCAGCGTTGATGGGGGACTAGCGGGGTACAATGAGCAGTTCTTC
J gene: TRBJ1-5; V gene: TRBV5-1; D gene: -; clone size: -; CDR3 protein: CASSPDSDNQPQHF; CDR3 DNA: TGCGCCAGCAGCCCTGACAGTGACAACCAGCCCCAGCATTTT
J gene: TRBJ2-1; V gene: TRBV20-1; D gene: -; clone size: many; CDR3 protein: CSPFGDGSYNEQFF; CDR3 DNA: TGCAGTCCCTTCGGGGACGGCTCCTACAATGAGCAGTTCTTC
J gene: TRBJ1-2; V gene: TRBV2; D gene: -; clone size: many; CDR3 protein: CASSEANQGAGYTF; CDR3 DNA: TGTGCCAGCAGTGAAGCGAACCAAGGGGCGGGCTACACCTTC
J gene: TRBJ2-2; V gene: TRBV19; D gene: TRBD2; clone size: many; CDR3 protein: CASSILAVDTGELFF; CDR3 DNA: TGTGCCAGTAGTATCCTAGCGGTAGACACCGGGGAGCTGTTTTTT
J gene: TRBJ2-7; V gene: TRBV7-8; D gene: -; clone size: many; CDR3 protein: CASSLPGPGSYEQYF; CDR3 DNA: TGTGCCAGCAGCCTCCCCGGCCCCGGATCTTACGAGCAGTACTTC
J gene: TRBJ2-3; V gene: TRBV7-2; D gene: -; clone size: many; CDR3 protein: CASSLGGGLVSTDTQYF; CDR3 DNA: TGTGCCAGCAGCTTAGGGGGGGGCCTAGTGAGCACAGATACGCAGTATTTT
J gene: TRBJ2-7; V gene: TRBV30; D gene: -; clone size: many; CDR3 protein: CAWSGSGYEQYF; CDR3 DNA: TGTGCCTGGAGTGGGAGCGGGTACGAGCAGTACTTC
J gene: TRBJ2-1; V gene: TRBV20-1; D gene: -; clone size: many; CDR3 protein: CSASRGNTLGEQFF; CDR3 DNA: TGCAGTGCTAGTAGGGGGAATACCCTGGGTGAGCAGTTCTTC
J gene: TRBJ2-7; V gene: TRBV28; D gene: -; clone size: many; CDR3 protein: CASSLQLYEQYF; CDR3 DNA: TGTGCCAGCAGTTTACAACTCTACGAGCAGTACTTC
J gene: TRBJ2-1; V gene: TRBV4-2; D gene: -; clone size: many; CDR3 protein: CASSQVGAGVLF; CDR3 DNA: TGTGCCAGCAGCCAAGTGGGGGCGGGGGTCCTCTTC
J gene: TRBJ1-1; V gene: TRBV7-2; D gene: -; clone size: many; CDR3 protein: CASSPYAGFSSETEAFF; CDR3 DNA: TGTGCCAGCAGCCCGTACGCGGGCTTTTCTTCTGAGACTGAAGCTTTCTTT
J gene: TRBJ1-1; V gene: TRBV12-3/TRBV12-4; D gene: -; clone size: many; CDR3 protein: CASSPQRSNTEAFF; CDR3 DNA: TGTGCCAGCAGTCCTCAAAGAAGCAACACTGAAGCTTTCTTT
J gene: TRBJ2-7; V gene: TRBV28; D gene: -; clone size: many; CDR3 protein: CASSLLGEQYF; CDR3 DNA: TGTGCCAGCAGCCTCCTAGGCGAGCAGTACTTC